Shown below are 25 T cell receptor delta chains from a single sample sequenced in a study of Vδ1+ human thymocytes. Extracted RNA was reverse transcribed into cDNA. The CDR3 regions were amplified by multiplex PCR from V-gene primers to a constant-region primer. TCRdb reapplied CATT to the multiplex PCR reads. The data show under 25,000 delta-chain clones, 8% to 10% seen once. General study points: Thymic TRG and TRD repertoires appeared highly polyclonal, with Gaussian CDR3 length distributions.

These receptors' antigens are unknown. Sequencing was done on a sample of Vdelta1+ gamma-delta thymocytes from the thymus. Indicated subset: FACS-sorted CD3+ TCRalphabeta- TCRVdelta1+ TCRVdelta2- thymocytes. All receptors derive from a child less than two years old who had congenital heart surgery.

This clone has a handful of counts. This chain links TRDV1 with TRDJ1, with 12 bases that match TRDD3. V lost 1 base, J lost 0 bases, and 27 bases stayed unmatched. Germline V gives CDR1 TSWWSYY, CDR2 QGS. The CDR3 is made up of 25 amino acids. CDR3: CALGERGAPTCVLGDTGRYTDKLIF. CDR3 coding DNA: TGTGCTCTTGGGGAACGGGGGGCTCCTACGTGCGTACTGGGGGATACTGGACGGTACACCGATAAACTCATCTTT.

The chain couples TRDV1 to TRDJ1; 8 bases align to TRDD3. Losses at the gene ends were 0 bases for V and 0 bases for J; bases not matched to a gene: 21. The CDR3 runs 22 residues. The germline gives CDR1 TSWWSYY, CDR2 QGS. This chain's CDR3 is CALGELPPTSTGGPPYTDKLIF. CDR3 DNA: TGTGCTCTTGGGGAACTACCTCCTACGAGTACTGGGGGTCCCCCGTACACCGATAAACTCATCTTT.

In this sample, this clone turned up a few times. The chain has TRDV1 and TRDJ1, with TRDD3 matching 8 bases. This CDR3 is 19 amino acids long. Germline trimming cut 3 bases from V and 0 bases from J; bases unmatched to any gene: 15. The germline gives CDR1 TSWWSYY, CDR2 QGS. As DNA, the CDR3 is TGTGCTCTTGGGGATTCGGTCCCACTGGGGGTTGGTAACACCGATAAACTCATCTTT. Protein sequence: CALGDSVPLGVGNTDKLIF.

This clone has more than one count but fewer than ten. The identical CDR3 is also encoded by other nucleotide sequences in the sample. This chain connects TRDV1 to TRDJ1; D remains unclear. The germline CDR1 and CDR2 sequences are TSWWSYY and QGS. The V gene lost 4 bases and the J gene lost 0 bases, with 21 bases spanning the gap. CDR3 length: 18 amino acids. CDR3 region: CALGGPLRTNSHTDKLIF. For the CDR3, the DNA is TGTGCTCTTGGGGGGCCCCTCCGCACCAACTCCCACACCGATAAACTCATCTTT.

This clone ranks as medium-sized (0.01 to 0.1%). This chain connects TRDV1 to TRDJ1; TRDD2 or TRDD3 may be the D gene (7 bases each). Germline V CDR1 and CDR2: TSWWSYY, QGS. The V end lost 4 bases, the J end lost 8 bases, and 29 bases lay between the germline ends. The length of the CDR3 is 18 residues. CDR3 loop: CALGAQLPSKTGVEKLIF. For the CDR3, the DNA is TGTGCTCTTGGGGCCCAACTTCCTAGTAAGACTGGGGTCGAGAAACTCATCTTT.

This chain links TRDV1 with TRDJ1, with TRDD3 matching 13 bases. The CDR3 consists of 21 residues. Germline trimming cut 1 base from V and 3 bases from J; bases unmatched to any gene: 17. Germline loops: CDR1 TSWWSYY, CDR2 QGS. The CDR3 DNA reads TGTGCTCTTGGGGAACGTTCGTCATATTCCTACTGGGGGATACGTGCCGATAAACTCATCTTT. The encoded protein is CALGERSSYSYWGIRADKLIF.

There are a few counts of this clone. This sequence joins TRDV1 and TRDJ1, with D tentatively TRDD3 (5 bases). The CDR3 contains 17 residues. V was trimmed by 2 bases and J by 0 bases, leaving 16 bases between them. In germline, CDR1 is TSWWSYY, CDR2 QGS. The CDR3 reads CALGEGGRTRYTDKLIF. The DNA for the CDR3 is TGTGCTCTTGGGGAAGGGGGTCGGACTCGGTACACCGATAAACTCATCTTT.

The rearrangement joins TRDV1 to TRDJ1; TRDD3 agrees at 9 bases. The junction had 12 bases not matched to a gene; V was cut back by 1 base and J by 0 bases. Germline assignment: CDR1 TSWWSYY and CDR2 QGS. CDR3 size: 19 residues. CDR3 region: CALGERAYWGNLYTDKLIF. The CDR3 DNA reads TGTGCTCTTGGGGAACGGGCCTACTGGGGGAACCTTTACACCGATAAACTCATCTTT.

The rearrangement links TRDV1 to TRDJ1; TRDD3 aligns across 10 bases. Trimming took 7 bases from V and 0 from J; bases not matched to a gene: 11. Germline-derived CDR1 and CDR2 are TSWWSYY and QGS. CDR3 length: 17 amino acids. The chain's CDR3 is CALDPLTGGLDTDKLIF. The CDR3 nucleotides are TGTGCTCTTGACCCCCTCACTGGGGGATTAGACACCGATAAACTCATCTTT.

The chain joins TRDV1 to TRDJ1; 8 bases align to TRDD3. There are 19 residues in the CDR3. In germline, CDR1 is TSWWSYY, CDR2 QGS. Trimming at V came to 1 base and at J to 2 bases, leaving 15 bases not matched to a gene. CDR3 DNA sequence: TGTGCTCTTGGGGAACGCGTATTCCCACCCGTGGGGGATACCGATAAACTCATCTTT. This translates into CALGERVFPPVGDTDKLIF.

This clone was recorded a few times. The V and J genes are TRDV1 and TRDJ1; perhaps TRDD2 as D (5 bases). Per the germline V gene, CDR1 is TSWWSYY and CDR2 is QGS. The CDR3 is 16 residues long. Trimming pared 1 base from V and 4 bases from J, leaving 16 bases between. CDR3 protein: CALGEPVSLWVDKLIF. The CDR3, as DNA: TGTGCTCTTGGGGAACCGGTTTCCTTGTGGGTCGATAAACTCATCTTT.

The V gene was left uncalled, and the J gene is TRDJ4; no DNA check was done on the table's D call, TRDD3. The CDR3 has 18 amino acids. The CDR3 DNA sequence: TGTGCCTTCGACCTACGGGGCCAAATGGAACTGGGGGATACAGGCCTGATCTTT. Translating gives CAFDLRGQMELGDTGLIF.

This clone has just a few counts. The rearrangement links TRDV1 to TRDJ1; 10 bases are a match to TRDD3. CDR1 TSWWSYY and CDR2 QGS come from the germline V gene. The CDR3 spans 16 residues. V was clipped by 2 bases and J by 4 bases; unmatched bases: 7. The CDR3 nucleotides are TGTGCTCTTGGGGAAGGGTGGGGGATACCCATCGATAAACTCATCTTT. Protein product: CALGEGWGIPIDKLIF.

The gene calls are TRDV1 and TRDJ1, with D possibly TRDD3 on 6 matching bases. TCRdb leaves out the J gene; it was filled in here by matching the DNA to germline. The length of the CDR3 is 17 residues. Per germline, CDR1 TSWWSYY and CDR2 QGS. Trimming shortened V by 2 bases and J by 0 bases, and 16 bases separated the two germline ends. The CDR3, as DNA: TGTGCTCTTGGGGAATGGCGGGGGAACCAGTACACCGATAAACTCATCTTT. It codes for CALGEWRGNQYTDKLIF.

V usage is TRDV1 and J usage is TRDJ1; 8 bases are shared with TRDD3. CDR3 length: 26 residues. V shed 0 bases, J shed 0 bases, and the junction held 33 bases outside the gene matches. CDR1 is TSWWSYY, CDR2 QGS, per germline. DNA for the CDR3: TGTGCTCTTGGGGAACTTTCAAACCGCCCGGCCCTAACCTGGGGGACCCGTCTGTCGTACACCGATAAACTCATCTTT. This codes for CALGELSNRPALTWGTRLSYTDKLIF.

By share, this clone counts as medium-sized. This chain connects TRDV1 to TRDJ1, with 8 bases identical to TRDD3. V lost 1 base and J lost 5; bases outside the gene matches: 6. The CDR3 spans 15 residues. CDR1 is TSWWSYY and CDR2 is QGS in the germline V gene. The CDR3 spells CALGEQGDKRDKLIF. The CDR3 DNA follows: TGTGCTCTTGGGGAACAGGGGGATAAAAGGGATAAACTCATCTTT.

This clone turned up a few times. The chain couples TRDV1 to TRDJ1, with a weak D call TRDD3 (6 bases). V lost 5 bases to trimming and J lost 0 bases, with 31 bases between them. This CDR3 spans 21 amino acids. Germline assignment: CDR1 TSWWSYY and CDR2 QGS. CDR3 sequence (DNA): TGTGCTCTTGGGACATTTCCTTCGCCCGCGAAGAGGGGGACGAACACCGATAAACTCATCTTT. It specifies CALGTFPSPAKRGTNTDKLIF.

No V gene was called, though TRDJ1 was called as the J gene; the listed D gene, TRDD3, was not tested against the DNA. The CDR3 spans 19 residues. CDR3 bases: TGTGCCTGTGACACCGGGGGCTTGGGTACTGGGCTGTACACCGATAAACTCATCTTT. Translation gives CACDTGGLGTGLYTDKLIF.

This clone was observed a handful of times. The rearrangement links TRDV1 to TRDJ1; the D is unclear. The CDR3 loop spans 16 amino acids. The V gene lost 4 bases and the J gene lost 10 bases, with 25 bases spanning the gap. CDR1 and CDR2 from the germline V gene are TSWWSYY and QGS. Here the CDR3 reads CALGALSRGSPMGLIF. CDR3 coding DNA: TGTGCTCTTGGGGCGTTATCAAGAGGCTCCCCAATGGGACTCATCTTT.

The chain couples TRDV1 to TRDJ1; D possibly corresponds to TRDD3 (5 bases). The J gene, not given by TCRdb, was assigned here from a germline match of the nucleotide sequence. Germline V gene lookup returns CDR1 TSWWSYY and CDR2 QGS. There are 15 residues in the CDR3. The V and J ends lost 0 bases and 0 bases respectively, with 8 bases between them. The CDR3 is CALGELRGDTDKLIF. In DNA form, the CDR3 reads TGTGCTCTTGGGGAACTACGTGGGGACACCGATAAACTCATCTTT.

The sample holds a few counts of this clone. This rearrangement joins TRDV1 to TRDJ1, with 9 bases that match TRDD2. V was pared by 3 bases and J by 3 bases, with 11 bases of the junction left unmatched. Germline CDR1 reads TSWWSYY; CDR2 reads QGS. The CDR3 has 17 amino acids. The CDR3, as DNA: TGTGCTCTTGGGGAGACGCCTTCCTACTCCGGGGCCGATAAACTCATCTTT. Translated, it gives CALGETPSYSGADKLIF.

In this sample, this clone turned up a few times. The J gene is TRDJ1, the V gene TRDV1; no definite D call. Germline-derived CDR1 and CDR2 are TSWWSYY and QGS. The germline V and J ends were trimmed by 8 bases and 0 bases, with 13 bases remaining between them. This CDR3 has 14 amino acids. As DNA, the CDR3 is TGTGCTCTTTACCGGCCGGCAAACACCGATAAACTCATCTTT. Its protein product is CALYRPANTDKLIF.

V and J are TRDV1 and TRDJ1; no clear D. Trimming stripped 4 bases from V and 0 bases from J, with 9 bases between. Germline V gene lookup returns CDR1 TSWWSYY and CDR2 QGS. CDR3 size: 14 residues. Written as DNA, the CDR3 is TGTGCTCTTGGGGTCCGGGGTTACACCGATAAACTCATCTTT. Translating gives CALGVRGYTDKLIF.

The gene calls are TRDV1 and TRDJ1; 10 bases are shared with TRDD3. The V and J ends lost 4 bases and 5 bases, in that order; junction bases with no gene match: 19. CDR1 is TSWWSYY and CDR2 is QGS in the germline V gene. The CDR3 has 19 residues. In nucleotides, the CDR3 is TGTGCTCTTGGGGGCCAATACGGGGGATACGCGGGCGATCAAGATAAACTCATCTTT. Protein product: CALGGQYGGYAGDQDKLIF.

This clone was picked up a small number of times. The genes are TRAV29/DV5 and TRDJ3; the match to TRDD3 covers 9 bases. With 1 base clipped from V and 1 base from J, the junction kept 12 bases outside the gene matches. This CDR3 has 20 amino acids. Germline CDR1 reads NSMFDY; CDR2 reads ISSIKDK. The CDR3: CAASLKGAGGWSWDTRQMFF. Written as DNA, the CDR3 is TGTGCAGCAAGCTTAAAGGGTGCTGGGGGATGGTCCTGGGACACCCGACAGATGTTTTTC.